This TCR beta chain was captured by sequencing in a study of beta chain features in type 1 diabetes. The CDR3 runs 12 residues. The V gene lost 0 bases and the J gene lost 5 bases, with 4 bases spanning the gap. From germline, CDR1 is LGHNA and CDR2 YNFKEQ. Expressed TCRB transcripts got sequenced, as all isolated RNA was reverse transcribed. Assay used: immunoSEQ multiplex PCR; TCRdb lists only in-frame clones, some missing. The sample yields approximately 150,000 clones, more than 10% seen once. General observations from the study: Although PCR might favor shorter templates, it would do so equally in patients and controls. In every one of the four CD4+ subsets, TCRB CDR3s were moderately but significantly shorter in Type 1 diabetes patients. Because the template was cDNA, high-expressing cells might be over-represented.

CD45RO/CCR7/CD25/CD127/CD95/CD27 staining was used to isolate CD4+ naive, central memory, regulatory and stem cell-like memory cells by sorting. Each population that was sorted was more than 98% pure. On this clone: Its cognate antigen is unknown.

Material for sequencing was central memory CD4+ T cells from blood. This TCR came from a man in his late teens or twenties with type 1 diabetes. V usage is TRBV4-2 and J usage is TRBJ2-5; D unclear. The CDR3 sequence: CASSQDMETQYF. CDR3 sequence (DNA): TGTGCCAGCAGCCAAGATATGGAGACCCAGTACTTC.